The 21 T cell receptor beta chains below come from one sample, sequenced in a study of blood T cell repertoires in COVID-19. Assay: immunoSEQ multiplex PCR; the TCRdb copy retains only in-frame clones and omits some. The sample contains about 310,000 clones, around nine tenths of which appear only once. The specimen sequenced was peripheral blood. These receptors were taken from a man in his 70s with acute or convalescent COVID-19.

This clone has a handful of counts. The chain has TRBV24-1 and TRBJ2-3; tentative D call: TRBD1 (6 bases). V lost 7 bases and J lost 5, with 12 bases in between. Germline-derived CDR1 and CDR2 are KGHDR and SFDVKD. The CDR3 sequence is 13 residues long. CDR3 in amino acids: CATSQGWGDTQYF. The CDR3 coding sequence is TGTGCCACCAGCCAGGGGTGGGGAGATACGCAGTATTTT.

The gene calls are TRBV5-1 and TRBJ1-4; D not resolved. From germline, CDR1 is SGHRS and CDR2 YFSETQ. The CDR3 runs to 14 residues. Trimming took 0 bases from V and 5 from J, leaving 8 bases between them. The CDR3 sequence is CASSLGWENEKLFF. In nucleotides, the CDR3 is TGCGCCAGCAGCTTGGGTTGGGAGAATGAAAAACTGTTTTTT. Variable domain in full (rest from reference TRBV5-1 and TRBJ1-4): KAGVTQTPRYLIKTRGQQVTLSCSPISGHRSVSWYQQTPGQGLQFLFEYFSETQRNKGNFPGRFSGRQFSNSRSEMNVSTLELGDSALYLCASSLGWENEKLFFGSGTQLSVL.

The chain employs TRBV6-5 and TRBJ2-1, with D perhaps TRBD2 (7 bases). This CDR3 contains 15 residues. Germline CDR1 and CDR2: MNHEY and SVGAGI. Trimming removed 6 bases at V and 3 bases at J, with 15 bases between. The CDR3 DNA is TGTGCCAGCAGACCGCGGGGGCCTTACTACAATGAGCAGTTCTTC. This sequence encodes CASRPRGPYYNEQFF.

The V gene is TRBV5-8, the J gene TRBJ2-3; possibly TRBD1 for D (6 bases). The CDR3 has 17 residues. Germline assignment: CDR1 SGHTS and CDR2 YDEGEE. V gave up 7 bases and J gave up 5 bases, with 26 bases separating them. The CDR3 DNA sequence: TGTGCCAGCGCCAAGTCGACTGGTCGAAGGGGGATAGATACGCAGTATTTT. Its protein product is CASAKSTGRRGIDTQYF.

This chain connects TRBV5-6 to TRBJ2-7, with D maybe TRBD2 (6 bases). V lost 4 bases and J lost 5, with 16 bases in between. The CDR3 is 14 amino acids. Germline V gene lookup returns CDR1 SGHDT and CDR2 YYEEEE. CDR3 bases: TGTGCCAGCAGCCCCGGGGGTAGGTCCCACGAGCAGTACTTC. Protein product: CASSPGGRSHEQYF.

The chain recombines TRBV7-2 with TRBJ2-7; 10 bases agree with TRBD2. CDR3 length equals 16 residues. V shed 5 bases and J 2 bases; nucleotides not matched to a gene: 9. The V gene's germline CDR1 is SGHTA and CDR2 FQGNSA. CDR3 sequence (DNA): TGTGCCAGCAGCCCATCTAGCGGGAGAATGCCCTACGAGCAGTACTTC. It yields the protein CASSPSSGRMPYEQYF.

The gene calls are TRBV28 and TRBJ1-1, with TRBD1 matching 7 bases. The V segment lost 5 bases and the J segment 8 bases; nucleotides outside the gene matches: 5. Germline V gene data show CDR1 as MDHEN and CDR2 as SYDVKM. This CDR3 is built from 12 residues. In DNA, the CDR3 is TGTGCCAGCAGTACACAGGGGTTCGAAGCTTTCTTT. It encodes CASSTQGFEAFF. Looking up the rest from reference TRBV28 and TRBJ1-1 gives the full variable domain: DVKVTQSSRYLVKRTGEKVFLECVQDMDHENMFWYRQDPGLGLRLIYFSYDVKMKEKGDIPEGYSVSREKKERFSLILESASTNQTSMYLCASSTQGFEAFFGQGTRLTVV.

The chain joins TRBV28 to TRBJ2-7; 11 bases map to TRBD1. This CDR3 has 14 residues. Losses at the gene ends were 5 bases for V and 5 bases for J; bases not matched to a gene: 5. CDR1 is MDHEN and CDR2 is SYDVKM in the germline V gene. The CDR3 nucleotides read TGTGCCAGCAGTGGAAGGGACAGGGGGAACGAGCAGTACTTC. Amino acid sequence: CASSGRDRGNEQYF. The whole variable domain, filled in from reference TRBV28 and TRBJ2-7, reads DVKVTQSSRYLVKRTGEKVFLECVQDMDHENMFWYRQDPGLGLRLIYFSYDVKMKEKGDIPEGYSVSREKKERFSLILESASTNQTSMYLCASSGRDRGNEQYFGPGTRLTVT.

The table lists this clone with a count of one. An end of the junction differs from the germline gene, which may be a read error. This CDR3 is also generated by other DNA sequences in the sample. The CDR3 DNA reads TGTGCCAGCAGTACGGACAGATTCTCCTATGAGCAGTACTTC. This gives the protein CASSTDRFSYEQYF. The chain is built from TRBV2 and TRBJ2-7, with D possibly being TRBD1 (6 bases). Germline V gene data show CDR1 as SNHLY and CDR2 as FYNNEI. This CDR3 has 14 amino acids.

The chain recombines TRBV2 with TRBJ1-2, with D possibly TRBD1 on 6 matching bases. The CDR3 covers 15 residues. V lost 0 bases to trimming and J lost 7 bases, with 15 bases between them. Germline V lookup: CDR1 SNHLY, CDR2 FYNNEI. DNA for the CDR3: TGTGCCAGCAGTGAAGCTCAGGGGTTAAAGGGTGGCTACACCTTC. It specifies CASSEAQGLKGGYTF.

The chain uses TRBV12-3 or TRBV12-4 and TRBJ1-4; D may be TRBD1 (5 bases). This CDR3 region has 12 residues. Trimming stripped 3 bases from V and 8 bases from J, with 7 bases between. The CDR3 spells CASSFRGEKLFF. In DNA, the CDR3 is TGTGCCAGCAGTTTCCGGGGGGAAAAACTGTTTTTT.

The rearrangement links TRBV6-5 to TRBJ2-7, with 8 bases matching TRBD1. CDR3 length: 14 residues. Trimming removed 7 bases from V and 5 bases from J; junction bases left unmatched: 10. Germline V gene lookup returns CDR1 MNHEY and CDR2 SVGAGI. CDR3 amino acids: CASKRTGKQDEQYF. The CDR3 DNA is TGTGCCAGCAAAAGGACAGGGAAGCAGGACGAGCAGTACTTC.

The chain carries TRBV4-1 and TRBJ1-1; D uncertain. Germline CDR1 is MGHRA and CDR2 is YSYEKL. The CDR3 spans 15 residues. V was cut by 4 bases and J by 1 base, with 13 bases left in between. The CDR3 DNA follows: TGCGCCAGCAGCCGGTCAATCTCAGAGAACACTGAAGCTTTCTTT. Protein product: CASSRSISENTEAFF.

With respect to this clone: The sample contains more than one DNA sequence encoding this CDR3. As DNA, the CDR3 is TGTGCCAGCAGCTTCCGAGAGACCCAGTACTTC. The encoded protein is CASSFRETQYF. The chain carries TRBV5-4 and TRBJ2-5; D uncertain. Germline CDR1 SGHNT, CDR2 YYREEE (reference sequence). V dropped 2 bases and J dropped 4 bases, with 3 bases sitting between them. This CDR3 is built from 11 residues. Full variable domain (missing parts from reference TRBV5-4 and TRBJ2-5): ETGVTQSPTHLIKTRGQQVTLRCSSQSGHNTVSWYQQALGQGPQFIFQYYREEENGRGNFPPRFSGLQFPNYSSELNVNALELDDSALYLCASSFRETQYFGPGTRLLVL.

The chain uses TRBV5-1 and TRBJ2-1; TRBD2 aligns across 15 bases. The germline CDR1 and CDR2 sequences are SGHRS and YFSETQ. The trim removed 4 bases at V and 5 bases at J, leaving 7 bases unmatched. The CDR3 runs 17 residues. The CDR3 region has the DNA TGCGCCAGCAGCCCGATGAGGACTAGCGGGGGGGACAATGAGCAGTTCTTC. This sequence encodes CASSPMRTSGGDNEQFF.

The rearrangement uses TRBV6-2 or TRBV6-3 and TRBJ2-7, with TRBD2 as a possible D gene (5 bases). The CDR3 length is 16 residues. The V and J ends lost 2 bases and 2 bases respectively, with 16 bases between them. Germline V gives CDR1 MNHEY, CDR2 SVGEGT. The chain's CDR3 is CASSYPSGGFPYEQYF. In DNA form, the CDR3 reads TGTGCCAGCAGTTACCCCTCCGGCGGGTTCCCCTACGAGCAGTACTTC.

This clone was seen a single time. V gene TRBV6-5 combines with J gene TRBJ2-7; TRBD1 matches at 8 bases. The CDR3 is 15 amino acids. Germline V gives CDR1 MNHEY, CDR2 SVGAGI. V lost 5 bases, J lost 5 bases, and 11 bases stayed unmatched. The CDR3 loop reads CASSPRQGAFNEQYF. The CDR3 coding sequence is TGTGCCAGCAGTCCCCGCCAGGGGGCGTTCAACGAGCAGTACTTC.

J is TRBJ2-3 and V is TRBV6-2 or TRBV6-3, with TRBD2 identical over 11 bases. Losses at the gene ends were 4 bases for V and 1 base for J; bases not matched to a gene: 7. Germline V lookup: CDR1 MNHEY, CDR2 SVGEGT. The CDR3 consists of 17 residues. CDR3 region: CASSLLAGARRTDTQYF. The CDR3 DNA reads TGTGCCAGCAGTTTACTAGCGGGGGCACGTCGCACAGATACGCAGTATTTT.

V usage is TRBV4-1 and J usage is TRBJ2-7; TRBD2 is a possible D gene (5 bases). The CDR3 length is 15 residues. Deletions cut 0 bases from V and 0 bases from J, with 9 bases between. The germline V gene encodes CDR1 MGHRA and CDR2 YSYEKL. The DNA of the CDR3 is TGCGCCAGCAGCCAAGAAGGTGGGAGCTCCTACGAGCAGTACTTC. Translating it yields CASSQEGGSSYEQYF.

The chain links TRBV3-1 (or the pseudogene TRBV3-2) to TRBJ1-2, with 7 bases aligning to TRBD1. Germline V gene data show CDR1 as LGHDT and CDR2 as YNNKEL (reference sequence). J gave up 1 base and V 3 bases, and 8 bases lay outside the gene matches. This CDR3 has 16 amino acids. The DNA for the CDR3 is TGTGCCAGCAGCCAGGGGCCGGCAGGGGGTAACTATGGCTACACCTTC. Its protein product is CASSQGPAGGNYGYTF.

The chain joins TRBV29-1 to TRBJ1-2; 10 bases match TRBD1. Trimming cost V 6 bases and J 5 bases; bases outside gene matches: 12. CDR1 and CDR2 (germline): SQVTM, ANQGSEA. The CDR3 sequence is 15 residues long. CDR3 protein: CSVFGLGQGTYGYTF. The CDR3 DNA follows: TGCAGCGTGTTCGGACTGGGACAGGGGACATATGGCTACACCTTC.